This TCR beta chain was recovered during a study of cytomegalovirus exposure and HLA in healthy donors. Broader study findings: Excluded: some indistinguishable V segments such as TRBV6-2 and TRBV6-3.

Primers included in the PCR were 60 Vbeta and 13 Jbeta primers. Repertoires were generated with immunoSEQ multiplex PCR, while TCRdb's copy carries only in-frame clones and drops some. Of roughly 80,000 clones in the sample, around three quarters were seen once. The CDR3 loop spans 14 amino acids. Germline CDR1 reads SGHTA; CDR2 reads FQGNSA. V was clipped by 1 base and J by 7 bases, with 11 bases between them. In the case of this clone: Its antigen is undetermined.

V gene TRBV7-2 combines with J gene TRBJ1-5; D is unclear. The material sequenced was PBMCs. This TCR came from a male donor in good health and CMV-seronegative. The CDR3 DNA reads TGTGCCAGCAGCTTAGTCGCAGGTCCACAGCCCCAGCATTTT. It yields the protein CASSLVAGPQPQHF.